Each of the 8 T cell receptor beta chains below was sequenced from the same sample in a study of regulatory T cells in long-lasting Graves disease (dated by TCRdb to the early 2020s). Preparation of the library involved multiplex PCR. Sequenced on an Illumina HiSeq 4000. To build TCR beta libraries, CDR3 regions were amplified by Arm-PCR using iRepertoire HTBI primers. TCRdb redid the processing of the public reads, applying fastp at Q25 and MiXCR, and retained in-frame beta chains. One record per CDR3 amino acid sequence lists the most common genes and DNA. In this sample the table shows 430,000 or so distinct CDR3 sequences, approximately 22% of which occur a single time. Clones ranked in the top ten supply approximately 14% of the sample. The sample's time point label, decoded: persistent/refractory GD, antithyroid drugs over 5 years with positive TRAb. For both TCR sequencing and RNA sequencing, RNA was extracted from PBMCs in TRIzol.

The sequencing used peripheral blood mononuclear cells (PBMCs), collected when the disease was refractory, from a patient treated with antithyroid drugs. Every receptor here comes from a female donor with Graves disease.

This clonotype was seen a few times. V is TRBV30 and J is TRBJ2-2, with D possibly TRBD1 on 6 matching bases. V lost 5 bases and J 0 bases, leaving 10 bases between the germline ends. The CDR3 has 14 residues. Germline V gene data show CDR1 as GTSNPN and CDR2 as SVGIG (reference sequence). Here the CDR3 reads CAWGQSANTGELFF. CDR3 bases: TGTGCCTGGGGACAGTCCGCGAACACCGGGGAGCTGTTTTTT. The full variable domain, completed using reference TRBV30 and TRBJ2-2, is SQTIHQWPATLVQPVGSPLSLECTVEGTSNPNLYWYRQAAGRGLQLLFYSVGIGQISSEVPQNLSASRPQDRQFILSSKKLLLSDSGFYLCAWGQSANTGELFFGEGSRLTVL.

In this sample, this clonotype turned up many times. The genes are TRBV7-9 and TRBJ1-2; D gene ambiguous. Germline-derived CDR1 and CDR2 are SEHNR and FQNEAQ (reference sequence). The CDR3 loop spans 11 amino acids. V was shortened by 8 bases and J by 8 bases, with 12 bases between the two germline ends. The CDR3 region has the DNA TGTGCCAGCGAGGCGGGTAACGGCTACACCTTC. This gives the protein CASEAGNGYTF.

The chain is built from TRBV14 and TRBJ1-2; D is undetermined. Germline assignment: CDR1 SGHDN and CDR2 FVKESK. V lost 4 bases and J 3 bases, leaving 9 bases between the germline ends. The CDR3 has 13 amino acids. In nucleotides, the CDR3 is TGTGCCAGCAGCCGCGAACAGTACTATGGCTACACCTTC. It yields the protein CASSREQYYGYTF.

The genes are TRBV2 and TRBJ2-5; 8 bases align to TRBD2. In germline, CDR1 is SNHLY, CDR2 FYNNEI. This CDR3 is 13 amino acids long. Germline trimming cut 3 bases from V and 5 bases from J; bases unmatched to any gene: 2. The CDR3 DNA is TGTGCCAGCAGTGATCTAGCGGGCGAGACCCAGTACTTC. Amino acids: CASSDLAGETQYF.

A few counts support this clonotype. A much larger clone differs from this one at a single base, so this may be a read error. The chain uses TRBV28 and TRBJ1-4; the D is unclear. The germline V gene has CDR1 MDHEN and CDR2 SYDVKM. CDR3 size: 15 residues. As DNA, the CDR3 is TGTGTCAGCAGTTTATTTTCGCAGTCGTCCGAAAAACTGTTTTTT. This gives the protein CVSSLFSQSSEKLFF.

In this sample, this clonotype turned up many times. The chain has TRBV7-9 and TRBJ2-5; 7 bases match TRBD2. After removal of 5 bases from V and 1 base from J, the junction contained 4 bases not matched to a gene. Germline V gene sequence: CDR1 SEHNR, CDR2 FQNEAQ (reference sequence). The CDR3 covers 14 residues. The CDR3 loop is CASSGGTTQETQYF. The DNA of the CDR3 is TGTGCCAGCAGCGGTGGGACTACCCAAGAGACCCAGTACTTC.

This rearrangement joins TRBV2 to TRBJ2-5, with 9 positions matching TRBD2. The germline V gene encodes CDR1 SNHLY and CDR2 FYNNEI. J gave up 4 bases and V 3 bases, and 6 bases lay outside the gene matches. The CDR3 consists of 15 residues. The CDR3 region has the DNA TGTGCCAGCAGTGATAGCGGGAGTCTCGCAGAGACCCAGTACTTC. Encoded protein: CASSDSGSLAETQYF.

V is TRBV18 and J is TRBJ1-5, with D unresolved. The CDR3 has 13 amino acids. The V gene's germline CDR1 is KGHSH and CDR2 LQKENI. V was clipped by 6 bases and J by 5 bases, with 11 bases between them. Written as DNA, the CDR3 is TGTGCCAGCTCTCAGACGCGGGATCAGCCCCAGCATTTT. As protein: CASSQTRDQPQHF.